This TCR beta chain originates from a study of T cells in Graves' hyperthyroidism and ophthalmopathy. The study excluded patients with uncontrolled infection, other autoimmune disease, pregnancy or lactation. V shed 1 base and J shed 6 bases, with 10 bases lying between them. CDR3 length equals 13 residues. Germline CDR1 is DFQATT and CDR2 is SNEGSKA (reference sequence). For this clonotype: The antigen is unknown.

Amplified TCR beta CDR3 regions derived from RNA transcripts. A first-round RT-PCR of the TCR CDR3 used the HTBI primer set. Each CDR3 protein gets one entry after TCRdb re-called the multiplex PCR reads with MiXCR. Among approximately 700,000 distinct CDR3 sequences listed, about 45% were seen once. Study-wide results and limits: A model using 13 V-J features told ophthalmopathy apart from stable hyperthyroidism. Before onset, ophthalmopathy was predicted by the model a median roughly 6.4 months earlier. Expanded thyroid clonotypes (above 0.001) were mostly also found in blood.

The clonotype was recovered from an adult man with Graves' disease, either hyperthyroidism or ophthalmopathy (not recorded which). This chain connects TRBV20-1 to TRBJ1-5; D is unresolved. Sequences were obtained from peripheral blood or thyroid tissue (not recorded which). The DNA for the CDR3 is TGCAGTGCTAGAGTGAGGTCTAGTCAGCCCCAGCATTTT. Encoded protein: CSARVRSSQPQHF.